Listed below are T cell receptor beta chains from one sample, sequenced in a study of cytotoxic CD8 clonotypes in ibrutinib-treated CLL. The repertoire was sequenced with immunoSEQ multiplex PCR; TCRdb's copy has only in-frame clones and lacks some. The repertoire holds around 26,000 clones, roughly 71% seen once, with under 50% in the top ten. The input for sequencing was PBMCs, taken after 12 months of ibrutinib treatment. The receptors originated from a human donor with chronic lymphocytic leukemia. CDR3s include the opening cysteine and the closing phenylalanine or tryptophan. D genes are given only for firm matches. Part of the rows lack a size; the others show once, few, many or a class for expanded clones.

TRBV7-2	few	.	TRBJ1-1	CASSFPGRGVNTEAFF	TGTGCCAGCAGCTTCCCAGGTAGAGGCGTGAACACTGAAGCTTTCTTT
TRBV5-1	few	TRBD2	TRBJ2-3	CASSLATGREDTQYF	TGCGCCAGCAGCTTGGCTACGGGGAGGGAAGATACGCAGTATTTT
TRBV4-2	.	.	TRBJ1-2	CASSRTDITAYGYTF	TGTGCCAGCAGCCGTACGGACATAACCGCCTATGGCTACACCTTC
TRBV18	.	.	TRBJ1-2	CASSPRQDYGYTF	TGTGCCAGCTCACCACGGCAGGACTATGGCTACACCTTC
TRBV6-5	.	.	TRBJ1-3	CASSYRGPNSGNTIYF	TGTGCCAGCAGTTACCGGGGACCCAACTCTGGAAACACCATATATTTT
TRBV2	few	.	TRBJ2-1	CASSVWSSYNEQFF	TGTGCCAGCAGTGTCTGGAGCTCCTACAATGAGCAGTTCTTC
TRBV5-1	.	.	TRBJ1-4	CASSLEGQKNFF	TGCGCCAGCAGCTTGGAGGGGCAGAAGAACTTTTTT
TRBV28	.	TRBD2	TRBJ2-2	CASSPSGVNTGELFF	TGTGCCAGCAGTCCTAGCGGGGTTAACACCGGGGAGCTGTTTTTT
TRBV11-2	.	.	TRBJ2-1	CASSLGGSGVDEQFF	TGTGCCAGCAGCTTAGGAGGTTCAGGGGTGGATGAGCAGTTCTTC
TRBV19	few	.	TRBJ2-2	CASSIPPESGELFF	TGTGCCAGTAGTATACCCCCGGAGTCCGGGGAGCTGTTTTTT
TRBV6-5	.	.	TRBJ2-3	CASSDPPTDTQYF	TGTGCCAGCAGTGACCCCCCGACGGATACGCAGTATTTT
TRBV7-3	few	TRBD2	TRBJ2-1	CASSRGGLYNEQFF	TGTGCCAGCAGTCGCGGGGGGCTTTACAATGAGCAGTTCTTC
TRBV5-1	.	.	TRBJ2-5	CASRLQETQYF	TGCGCCAGCCGCCTCCAAGAGACCCAGTACTTC
TRBV7-2	.	TRBD2	TRBJ2-7	CASSPGTSGAPSSYEQYF	TGTGCCAGCAGCCCCGGGACTAGCGGGGCTCCGAGCTCCTACGAGCAGTACTTC
TRBV6-1	.	.	TRBJ2-4	CASSENVREDIQYF	TGTGCCAGCAGTGAAAATGTCAGGGAAGACATTCAGTACTTC
TRBV7-8	medium-sized	.	TRBJ2-7	CASSLVVGGTETYSYEQYF	TGTGCCAGCAGCTTAGTGGTGGGGGGAACCGAAACGTACTCCTACGAGCAGTACTTC
TRBV7-6	.	.	TRBJ2-7	CASSSGNYEQYF	TGTGCCAGCAGCTCCGGAAACTACGAGCAGTACTTC
TRBV4-1	.	TRBD1	TRBJ2-2	CASSQGGQGALGTGELFF	TGCGCCAGCAGCCAAGGGGGACAGGGGGCGCTGGGCACCGGGGAGCTGTTTTTT
TRBV5-1	.	TRBD2	TRBJ2-5	CASSLTSGGAGETQYF	TGCGCCAGCAGCTTGACTAGCGGGGGGGCCGGGGAGACCCAGTACTTC
TRBV9	.	TRBD1	TRBJ2-2	CASSARQGGELFF	TGTGCCAGCAGCGCAAGACAGGGAGGGGAGCTGTTTTTT
TRBV4-3	.	.	TRBJ1-1	CASSQGPGAAFF	TGCGCCAGCAGCCAAGGGCCAGGGGCAGCTTTCTTT
TRBV6-5	few	.	TRBJ2-5	CASNGHHSAVGTQYF	TGTGCCAGCAACGGGCACCATAGTGCAGTCGGGACCCAGTACTTC
TRBV18	.	TRBD2	TRBJ2-5	CASSPPNSGGGADQYF	TGTGCCAGCTCACCACCGAATAGCGGGGGAGGCGCAGACCAGTACTTC